This T cell receptor (beta chain) was found in a study of T cell responses to AZD1222 COVID-19 vaccine. The overall study: Analysis merged second doses at about 4 or about 12 weeks.

Trimming took 9 bases from V and 2 from J; bases not matched to a gene: 7. Germline V gene lookup returns CDR1 LNHNV and CDR2 YYDKDF (reference sequence). The CDR3 spans 13 residues. This clone has just a few counts. TCRdb's table, derived via immunoSEQ multiplex PCR, lists solely in-frame clones and lacks some. The repertoire includes about 180,000 clones, approximately 86% of them detected once, and roughly 8% sits in the top ten. The chain uses TRBV15 and TRBJ2-7; 7 nucleotides match TRBD1. The TCR sequence derives from an adult in good health. This material consisted of peripheral blood, taken on day 0 of AZD1222 vaccination. The chain's CDR3 is CATAGTDTYEQYF. CDR3 DNA sequence: TGTGCCACAGCCGGGACAGACACCTACGAGCAGTACTTC.